This T cell receptor (beta chain) was recorded in a study of early T cells in non-severe SARS-CoV-2 infection. This clonotype was found many times. TCRdb used MiXCR to reprocess the 5' RACE reads, holding one entry per CDR3 protein. The table lists 50,000 to 60,000 distinct CDR3 sequences, roughly 9.6% of them singletons, with around 14% in the top ten. Germline V CDR1 and CDR2: MNHEY, SVGEGT. The ends were cut back, 2 bases at V and 4 bases at J, with 11 bases in the middle. This CDR3 is built from 14 residues. V is TRBV6-2 or TRBV6-3 and J is TRBJ1-2, with D perhaps matching TRBD1 (6 bases). Sequencing was performed on whole blood. This receptor was taken from an adult who was a healthcare worker with PCR-confirmed SARS-CoV-2 infection or an uninfected control (not recorded which). CDR3 protein: CASSYSRGAYGYTF. As DNA, the CDR3 is TGTGCCAGCAGTTACAGTCGGGGGGCCTATGGCTACACCTTC.